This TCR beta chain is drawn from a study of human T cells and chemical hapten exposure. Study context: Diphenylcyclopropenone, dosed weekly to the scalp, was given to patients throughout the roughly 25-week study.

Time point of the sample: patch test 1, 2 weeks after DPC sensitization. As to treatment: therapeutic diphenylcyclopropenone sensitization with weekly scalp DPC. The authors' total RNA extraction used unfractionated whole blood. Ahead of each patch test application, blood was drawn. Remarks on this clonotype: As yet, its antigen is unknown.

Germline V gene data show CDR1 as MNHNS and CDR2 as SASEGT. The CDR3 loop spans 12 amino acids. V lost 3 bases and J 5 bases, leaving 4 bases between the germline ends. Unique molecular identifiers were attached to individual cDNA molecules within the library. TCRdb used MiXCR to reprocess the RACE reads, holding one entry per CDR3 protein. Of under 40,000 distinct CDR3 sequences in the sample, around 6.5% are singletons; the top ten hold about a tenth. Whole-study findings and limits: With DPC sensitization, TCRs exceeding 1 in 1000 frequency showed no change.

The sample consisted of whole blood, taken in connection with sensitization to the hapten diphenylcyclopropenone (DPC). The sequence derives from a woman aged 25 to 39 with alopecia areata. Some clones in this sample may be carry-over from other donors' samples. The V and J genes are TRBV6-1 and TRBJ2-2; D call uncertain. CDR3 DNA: TGTGCCAGCAGTGAGATGACCGGGGAGCTGTTTTTT. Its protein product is CASSEMTGELFF.